These 6 T cell receptor beta chains came from one sample sequenced in a study of human T cells and chemical hapten exposure. The authors' total RNA extraction used unfractionated whole blood. TCRdb re-derived calls from the 5' RACE reads in MiXCR, one entry per CDR3 protein. This table holds 65,000 to 95,000 distinct CDR3 sequences, about 8% found once. The receptors here all came from a male donor in good health.

The chain recombines TRBV4-1 with TRBJ2-1, with D tentatively TRBD1 or TRBD2 (5 bases each). CDR1 is MGHRA, CDR2 YSYEKL, per germline. This CDR3 contains 15 residues. V was trimmed by 11 bases and J by 4 bases, leaving 21 bases between them. CDR3 in DNA: TGCGCCTCTACGGGGCGCCCCTTCCTATACAATGAGCAGTTCTTC. It yields the protein CASTGRPFLYNEQFF.

This chain uses TRBV5-1 with TRBJ1-4, with D perhaps matching TRBD1 (5 bases). V gave up 0 bases and J gave up 7 bases, with 13 bases separating them. Looked up from germline, CDR1 is SGHRS and CDR2 is YFSETQ. The CDR3 runs to 15 residues. DNA for the CDR3: TGCGCCAGCAGCTTGGAAGGGGACTTGGTTGAAAAACTGTTTTTT. It is translated as CASSLEGDLVEKLFF.

The V gene is TRBV15, the J gene TRBJ1-4; no clear D. The CDR3 runs to 13 residues. The germline V and J ends were trimmed by 5 bases and 0 bases, with 4 bases remaining between them. Germline loops: CDR1 LNHNV, CDR2 YYDKDF (reference sequence). The chain's CDR3 is CATSRATNEKLFF. CDR3 in DNA: TGTGCCACCAGCCGTGCAACTAATGAAAAACTGTTTTTT.

Concerning this clonotype: A much more abundant neighbour one base away suggests this may be a read error. The rearrangement joins TRBV29-1 to TRBJ2-7; 8 bases align to TRBD1. CDR1 is SQVTM, CDR2 ANQGSEA, per germline. The CDR3 extends over 13 amino acids. The J segment lost 7 bases and the V segment lost 2 bases, leaving 7 bases of the junction unmatched. The CDR3 reads CSVEHRGCREQYF. Written as DNA, the CDR3 is TGCAGCGTTGAACACAGGGGGTGTCGGGAGCAGTACTTC.

This clonotype has a handful of counts. V is TRBV12-3 or TRBV12-4 and J is TRBJ1-2; no definite D call. V lost 0 bases and J 2 bases, leaving 7 bases between the germline ends. The CDR3 is 14 amino acids. The CDR3 region is CASSLARRNYGYTF. CDR3 DNA sequence: TGTGCCAGCAGTTTAGCGCGCCGGAACTATGGCTACACCTTC.

This clonotype was counted at least ten times. The chain has TRBV6-2 or TRBV6-3 and TRBJ1-1; TRBD1 agrees at 8 bases. V gave up 6 bases and J gave up 0 bases; unmatched junction bases: 3. Germline V gene data show CDR1 as MNHEY and CDR2 as SVGEGT. The CDR3 is made up of 14 amino acids. The CDR3 nucleotides read TGTGCCAGCAGACGGACAGGGCTGAACACTGAAGCTTTCTTT. Translation gives CASRRTGLNTEAFF.